This T cell receptor beta chain was retrieved from a study of blood T cell repertoires in COVID-19. Study-wide context: COVID-19 samples collected from the United States, Italy and Spain covered acute and convalescent phases.

Some clones are missing from TCRdb's copy, which holds only in-frame ones; the method was immunoSEQ multiplex PCR. The sample has 200,000 to 300,000 clones, 70% to 90% seen once. The V and J ends lost 2 bases and 5 bases respectively, with 10 bases between them. This CDR3 is 13 amino acids long. Germline V gene lookup returns CDR1 MNHEY and CDR2 SMNVEV (reference sequence). This sequence was found in a young man with active or convalescent COVID-19. The V gene is TRBV27, the J gene TRBJ2-7, with a weak D call TRBD2 (5 bases). Sequenced material: peripheral blood. The CDR3 is CASSLAGRNEQYF. CDR3 DNA: TGTGCCAGCAGTTTAGCGGGCAGGAACGAGCAGTACTTC.